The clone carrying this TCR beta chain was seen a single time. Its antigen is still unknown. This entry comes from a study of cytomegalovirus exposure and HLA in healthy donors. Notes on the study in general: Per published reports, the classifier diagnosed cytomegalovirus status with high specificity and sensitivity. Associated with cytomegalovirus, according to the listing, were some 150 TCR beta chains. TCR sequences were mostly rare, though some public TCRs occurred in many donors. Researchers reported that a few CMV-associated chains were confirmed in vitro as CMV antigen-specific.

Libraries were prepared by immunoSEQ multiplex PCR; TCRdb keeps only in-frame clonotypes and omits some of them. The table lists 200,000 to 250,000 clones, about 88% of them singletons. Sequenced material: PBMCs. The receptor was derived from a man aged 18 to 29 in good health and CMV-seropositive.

CDR3 protein: CASSIAGGEGYTF. The CDR3 DNA sequence: TGCGCCAGCAGTATAGCAGGGGGCGAAGGCTACACCTTC. The V gene is TRBV5-1, the J gene TRBJ1-2; 8 bases are a match to TRBD1. V lost 5 bases, J lost 8 bases, and 8 bases stayed unmatched. Germline lookup yields CDR1 SGHRS and CDR2 YFSETQ. CDR3 length: 13 residues.